What follows are 22 T cell receptor beta chains derived from one specimen sequenced in a study of cytomegalovirus exposure and HLA in healthy donors (dated by TCRdb to about 2017). The library was produced with the immunoSEQ multiplex PCR assay. The multiplex PCR relied on a mix of 60 forward primers for TCR Vbeta segments and 13 reverse primers for TCR Jbeta segments. TCRdb stores this immuneACCESS table with in-frame sequences only. Part of the clones is absent; in the studies checked, under half of the shortfall reflects unresolved V genes, and no reason is known for the rest. A total of 150,000 to 200,000 clones appear in this sample, around 90% of them only once. Clones ranked in the top ten supply 0.9% to 1.2% of the sample. The source material was PBMCs. Receptors were obtained from a boy between 2 and 10 years old in good health and CMV-seronegative.

The rearrangement joins TRBV7-2 to TRBJ2-2, with TRBD2 matching 9 bases. The CDR3 extends over 15 amino acids. CDR1 and CDR2 (germline): SGHTA, FQGNSA. V gave up 6 bases and J gave up 7 bases; unmatched junction bases: 9. CDR3 protein: CASRVSAGGLGELFF. CDR3 sequence (DNA): TGTGCCAGCAGGGTCTCAGCGGGGGGACTCGGGGAGCTGTTTTTT. Full variable domain (rest looked up from reference TRBV7-2 and TRBJ2-2): GAGVSQSPSNKVTEKGKDVELRCDPISGHTALYWYRQSLGQGLEFLIYFQGNSAPDKSGLPSDRFSAERTGGSVSTLTIQRTQQEDSAVYLCASRVSAGGLGELFFGEGSRLTVL.

The rearrangement uses TRBV5-1 and TRBJ2-5, with D tentatively TRBD1 (5 bases). Germline V lookup: CDR1 SGHRS, CDR2 YFSETQ. This CDR3 has 14 amino acids. V was clipped by 4 bases and J by 3 bases, with 13 bases between them. The CDR3 reads CASSGQGDKETQYF. CDR3 DNA: TGCGCCAGCAGCGGCCAGGGCGACAAAGAGACCCAGTACTTC.

The chain carries TRBV9 and TRBJ1-1, with TRBD1 as a possible D gene (6 bases). Trimming left V 0 bases short and J 9 bases short, with 12 bases between. The CDR3 has 13 residues. The V gene's germline CDR1 is SGDLS and CDR2 YYNGEE. CDR3 nucleotides: TGTGCCAGCAGCGTAGCGGCAGGGGCCCAAGCTTTCTTT. Its translation is CASSVAAGAQAFF.

V usage is TRBV27 and J usage is TRBJ1-1; the D is unclear. The CDR3 length is 14 residues. Trimming removed 0 bases from V and 3 bases from J, with 8 bases in between. Germline V lookup: CDR1 MNHEY, CDR2 SMNVEV (reference sequence). The CDR3 DNA reads TGTGCCAGCAGTTTATCGGCTGCCTACACTGAAGCTTTCTTT. Protein: CASSLSAAYTEAFF.

CDR3 loop: CASSLGRLAELFF. The CDR3, as DNA: TGTGCCAGCAGTTTGGGGAGACTAGCTGAGCTGTTTTTT. The rearrangement links TRBV27 to TRBJ2-2; 7 bases agree with TRBD2. The CDR3 runs 13 residues. Unmatched junction bases numbered 6, after V lost 3 bases and J lost 11 bases. CDR1 and CDR2 (germline): MNHEY, SMNVEV (reference sequence).

A word on this clone: Other DNA sequences in this sample translate to the same CDR3. V gene TRBV6-6 combines with J gene TRBJ1-1; a possible D gene is TRBD1 (6 bases). The V end was cut by 4 bases, the J end by 3 bases, with 15 bases between. This CDR3 contains 15 residues. In germline, CDR1 is MNHNY, CDR2 SVGAGI (reference sequence). The CDR3: CASSFSGEEDTEAFF. DNA of the CDR3: TGTGCCAGCAGTTTTTCAGGGGAAGAAGACACTGAAGCTTTCTTT.

The sample holds one count of this clone. The chain carries TRBV7-2 and TRBJ2-2; no definite D call. From germline, CDR1 is SGHTA and CDR2 FQGNSA. The CDR3 totals 15 residues. The V end lost 2 bases, the J end lost 6 bases, and 13 bases lay between the germline ends. The CDR3 nucleotides read TGTGCCAGCAGCTTACAATCAGTGGAGCCCGGGGAGCTGTTTTTT. Translation gives CASSLQSVEPGELFF.

V gene TRBV7-9 combines with J gene TRBJ2-1; 7 nucleotides line up with TRBD2. The V gene end was trimmed by 2 bases and the J gene end by 5 bases; junction bases not matched to a gene: 0. The CDR3 spans 13 residues. CDR1 is SEHNR and CDR2 is FQNEAQ in the germline V gene (reference sequence). The DNA for the CDR3 is TGTGCCAGCAGCTTACTAGCGGACAATGAGCAGTTCTTC. Protein: CASSLLADNEQFF.

The chain carries TRBV5-8 and TRBJ2-7; TRBD2 is a possible D gene (6 bases). Germline V lookup: CDR1 SGHTS, CDR2 YDEGEE. V was shortened by 4 bases and J by 1 base, with 9 bases between the two germline ends. The CDR3 is 13 amino acids. The CDR3 DNA is TGTGCCAGCAGCGACGGGACTTCCTACGAGCAGTACTTC. Residues: CASSDGTSYEQYF.

The rearrangement uses TRBV10-2 and TRBJ2-2; tentatively, D is TRBD1 (5 bases). V lost 5 bases, J lost 0 bases, and 13 bases lay in between. The germline CDR1 and CDR2 sequences are WSHSY and SAAADI. This CDR3 spans 16 amino acids. CDR3 region: CASSPRQGSNTGELFF. The CDR3 region has the DNA TGCGCCAGCAGTCCAAGGCAGGGTTCGAACACCGGGGAGCTGTTTTTT.

This chain uses TRBV30 with TRBJ2-1; TRBD1 matches at 7 bases. Unmatched junction bases numbered 6, after V lost 5 bases and J lost 8 bases. Germline CDR1 reads GTSNPN; CDR2 reads SVGIG (reference sequence). The CDR3 has 12 residues. CDR3 protein: CAWERDSDEQFF. The CDR3 DNA reads as TGTGCCTGGGAAAGGGACAGTGATGAGCAGTTCTTC.

The rearrangement links TRBV29-1 to TRBJ2-5; 7 nucleotides agree with TRBD2. This CDR3 is built from 13 residues. The V segment lost 3 bases and the J segment 2 bases; nucleotides outside the gene matches: 3. Germline V CDR1 and CDR2: SQVTM, ANQGSEA. Here the CDR3 reads CSVDAGDQETQYF. For the CDR3, the DNA is TGCAGCGTTGACGCGGGGGATCAAGAGACCCAGTACTTC.

This chain joins TRBV30 and TRBJ2-7, with 7 nucleotides matching TRBD2. J lost 3 bases, V lost 8 bases, and 13 bases had no gene match. Germline CDR1 and CDR2: GTSNPN and SVGIG (reference sequence). CDR3 length equals 14 residues. Written as DNA, the CDR3 is TGTGCCGGTAACCGACCGGAGCGGGGCTACGAGCAGTACTTC. It codes for CAGNRPERGYEQYF.

The chain carries TRBV4-2 and TRBJ1-6; D call uncertain. Germline V gene lookup returns CDR1 LGHNA and CDR2 YNFKEQ. The CDR3 length is 16 residues. Trimming cost V 4 bases and J 8 bases, with 18 bases left between them. CDR3 loop: CASSLHPGRNDSPLHF. DNA for the CDR3: TGTGCCAGCAGCCTTCACCCGGGGAGGAATGATTCACCCCTCCACTTT.

This chain uses TRBV28 with TRBJ2-7; no clear D gene. Germline V CDR1 and CDR2: MDHEN, SYDVKM. The V end lost 3 bases, the J end lost 1 base, and 10 bases lay between the germline ends. CDR3 length: 14 residues. Here the CDR3 reads CASSFGSSSYEQYF. The CDR3 nucleotides are TGTGCCAGCAGTTTCGGTTCGAGTTCCTACGAGCAGTACTTC.

The rearrangement links TRBV29-1 to TRBJ2-1, with 9 bases lining up with TRBD2. The CDR3 has 14 amino acids. Germline CDR1 reads SQVTM; CDR2 reads ANQGSEA. V shed 6 bases and J 0 bases; nucleotides not matched to a gene: 3. CDR3 coding DNA: TGCAGCGTCCGACTAGCGGACTCCTACAATGAGCAGTTCTTC. Amino acids: CSVRLADSYNEQFF.

The V and J genes are TRBV27 and TRBJ1-2; 9 nucleotides align to TRBD1. The CDR3 has 16 residues. With 3 bases clipped from V and 8 bases from J, the junction kept 13 bases outside the gene matches. The germline V gene has CDR1 MNHEY and CDR2 SMNVEV (reference sequence). CDR3 nucleotides: TGTGCCAGCAGTTTGAGCTTAACAGGGGGCCTCGAGGGCTACACCTTC. Translating it yields CASSLSLTGGLEGYTF.

The chain joins TRBV27 to TRBJ1-2; D uncertain. The ends were cut back, 2 bases at V and 1 base at J, with 14 bases in the middle. Germline V CDR1 and CDR2: MNHEY, SMNVEV (reference sequence). The CDR3 runs to 16 residues. Here the CDR3 DNA reads TGTGCCAGCAGTTTACGGTTCAATAACTTTAACTATGGCTACACCTTC. Its protein is CASSLRFNNFNYGYTF.

This sequence joins TRBV27 and TRBJ1-6, with TRBD1 matching over 7 bases. CDR3 length: 15 residues. CDR1 is MNHEY and CDR2 is SMNVEV in the germline V gene (reference sequence). J lost 3 bases, V lost 4 bases, and 3 bases had no gene match. The CDR3 loop is CASSSQGNYNSPLHF. CDR3 in DNA: TGTGCCAGCAGTTCACAGGGGAACTATAATTCACCCCTCCACTTT.

The rearrangement uses TRBV7-9 and TRBJ2-5; 9 bases align to TRBD1. Germline CDR1 reads SEHNR; CDR2 reads FQNEAQ (reference sequence). The J segment lost 2 bases and the V segment lost 6 bases, leaving 4 bases of the junction unmatched. The CDR3 consists of 14 residues. In DNA, the CDR3 is TGTGCCAGCAGACAGGGGGCACAACAAGAGACCCAGTACTTC. Translating gives CASRQGAQQETQYF.

This chain connects TRBV7-2 to TRBJ1-2; TRBD1 agrees at 8 bases. In germline, CDR1 is SGHTA, CDR2 FQGNSA. There are 14 residues in the CDR3. Trimming at V came to 5 bases and at J to 2 bases, leaving 4 bases not matched to a gene. Here the CDR3 reads CASSRQGTNYGYTF. The CDR3 DNA sequence: TGTGCCAGCAGCCGACAGGGGACCAACTATGGCTACACCTTC.

Written as DNA, the CDR3 is TGTGCCAGCAGTTACTCCGGGTTCGTCACAGATACGCAGTATTTT. Protein: CASSYSGFVTDTQYF. The genes are TRBV6-5 and TRBJ2-3; D is unclear. Trimming removed 0 bases at V and 2 bases at J, with 9 bases between. This CDR3 is built from 15 residues. Germline V CDR1 and CDR2: MNHEY, SVGAGI.